A selection of T cell receptor beta chains follows, all from one sample in a study of T cell responses to AZD1222 COVID-19 vaccine. Sequencing used immunoSEQ multiplex PCR; TCRdb keeps in-frame clones, though not all of them. Of roughly 130,000 clones listed, about 90% were seen once; the top ten hold 1.7%. The sequencing used peripheral blood, collected on day 0 of AZD1222 vaccination. All receptors derive from an adult in good health. Both conserved end residues are part of each CDR3. Each record gives: CDR3 protein, CDR3 DNA, V gene, D gene, clone size, J gene. D genes are given only for firm matches. A clone size is listed for some rows: how often the clone was seen (once, few, many), or a class if it is expanded.

cdr3_aa: CASRYYSGDTQYF; cdr3_nt: TGTGCCAGCAGATATTACTCGGGAGATACGCAGTATTTT; v_call: TRBV12-3/TRBV12-4; d_call: NA; clone_size: once; j_call: TRBJ2-3
cdr3_aa: CASSFLQGEQFF; cdr3_nt: TGTGCCAGCAGCTTTCTACAGGGTGAGCAGTTCTTC; v_call: TRBV11-3; d_call: NA; clone_size: NA; j_call: TRBJ2-1
cdr3_aa: CASNPPFSNEQFF; cdr3_nt: TGTGCCAGCAACCCTCCTTTTAGCAATGAGCAGTTCTTC; v_call: TRBV2; d_call: NA; clone_size: few; j_call: TRBJ2-1
cdr3_aa: CASSPPGGPTGYGYTF; cdr3_nt: TGCGCCAGCAGCCCCCCGGGGGGACCGACCGGCTATGGCTACACCTTC; v_call: TRBV5-1; d_call: NA; clone_size: once; j_call: TRBJ1-2
cdr3_aa: CASSLDDWTGDTEAFF; cdr3_nt: TGTGCCAGCAGCTTAGATGACTGGACAGGGGACACTGAAGCTTTCTTT; v_call: TRBV11-3; d_call: TRBD1; clone_size: NA; j_call: TRBJ1-1
cdr3_aa: CASSLWNTEAFF; cdr3_nt: TGTGCCAGCAGCTTATGGAACACTGAAGCTTTCTTT; v_call: TRBV7-9; d_call: NA; clone_size: NA; j_call: TRBJ1-1
cdr3_aa: CASSFVASGNEQFF; cdr3_nt: TGTGCCAGCAGTTTTGTAGCCTCGGGAAATGAGCAGTTCTTC; v_call: TRBV27; d_call: NA; clone_size: NA; j_call: TRBJ2-1
cdr3_aa: CASSQGGTGRYTIYF; cdr3_nt: TGTGCCAGCAGCCAAGGGGGGACAGGCCGATACACCATATATTTT; v_call: TRBV14; d_call: TRBD1; clone_size: NA; j_call: TRBJ1-3
cdr3_aa: CASSQDLTGNLATNEKLFF; cdr3_nt: TGCGCCAGCAGCCAAGACCTGACAGGGAACCTTGCAACTAATGAAAAACTGTTTTTT; v_call: TRBV4-3; d_call: TRBD1; clone_size: NA; j_call: TRBJ1-4
cdr3_aa: CASSLGQGPWGADTQYF; cdr3_nt: TGTGCCAGCAGTCTGGGACAGGGTCCTTGGGGGGCAGATACGCAGTATTTT; v_call: TRBV6-6; d_call: TRBD1; clone_size: once; j_call: TRBJ2-3
cdr3_aa: CASSLRVDSPLHF; cdr3_nt: TGTGCCAGCAGTTTGCGGGTGGATTCACCCCTCCACTTT; v_call: TRBV27; d_call: NA; clone_size: NA; j_call: TRBJ1-6
cdr3_aa: CASSPGQGNQPQHF; cdr3_nt: TGCGCCAGCAGCCCGGGACAGGGCAATCAGCCCCAGCATTTT; v_call: TRBV4-3; d_call: TRBD1; clone_size: few; j_call: TRBJ1-5
cdr3_aa: CASKENRERHYEQYF; cdr3_nt: TGTGCCAGCAAGGAGAACAGGGAACGCCACTACGAGCAGTACTTC; v_call: TRBV2; d_call: NA; clone_size: NA; j_call: TRBJ2-7
cdr3_aa: CASSLFTLGQGNTGELFF; cdr3_nt: TGTGCCAGCTCCCTATTCACGCTCGGACAGGGGAACACCGGGGAGCTGTTTTTT; v_call: TRBV18; d_call: TRBD1; clone_size: NA; j_call: TRBJ2-2
cdr3_aa: CASSPLGGGQAYEQYF; cdr3_nt: TGTGCCAGCAGCCCCCTGGGAGGGGGACAGGCCTACGAGCAGTACTTC; v_call: TRBV7-9; d_call: NA; clone_size: NA; j_call: TRBJ2-7
cdr3_aa: CASSPQTGNTEAFF; cdr3_nt: TGTGCCAGCAGTCCCCAGACGGGTAACACTGAAGCTTTCTTT; v_call: TRBV28; d_call: NA; clone_size: NA; j_call: TRBJ1-1
cdr3_aa: CASNLRVADEQFF; cdr3_nt: TGTGCCAGCAACCTGCGAGTGGCGGATGAGCAGTTCTTC; v_call: TRBV7-9; d_call: NA; clone_size: NA; j_call: TRBJ2-1
cdr3_aa: CASSLEVRWAYNEQFF; cdr3_nt: TGTGCCAGCAGCTTAGAGGTCAGATGGGCATACAATGAGCAGTTCTTC; v_call: TRBV13; d_call: NA; clone_size: NA; j_call: TRBJ2-1
cdr3_aa: CASSTPSGNEQFF; cdr3_nt: TGTGCCAGCAGCACACCATCGGGAAATGAGCAGTTCTTC; v_call: TRBV2; d_call: NA; clone_size: NA; j_call: TRBJ2-1